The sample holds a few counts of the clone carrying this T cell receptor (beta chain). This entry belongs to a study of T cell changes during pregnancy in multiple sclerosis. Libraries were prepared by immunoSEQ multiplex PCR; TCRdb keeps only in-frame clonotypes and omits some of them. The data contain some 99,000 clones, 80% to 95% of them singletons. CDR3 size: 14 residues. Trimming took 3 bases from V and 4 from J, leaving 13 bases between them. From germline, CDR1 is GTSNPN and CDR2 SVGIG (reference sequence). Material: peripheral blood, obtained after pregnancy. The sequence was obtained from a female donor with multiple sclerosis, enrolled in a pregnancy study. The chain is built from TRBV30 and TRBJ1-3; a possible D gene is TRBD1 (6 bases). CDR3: CAWSAGTRGNTIYF. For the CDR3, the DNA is TGTGCCTGGAGCGCCGGGACACGAGGAAACACCATATATTTT.